These 11 T cell receptor beta chains came from one sample sequenced in a study of T-cell memory formation after mild COVID-19. Each CDR3 protein gets one entry after TCRdb re-called the 5' RACE reads with MiXCR. This sample has 300,000 to 400,000 distinct CDR3 sequences, with 10% to 15% found just once. Specimen: PBMCs or a T cell subset sorted from them (not recorded which). Receptors originate from a man between 18 and 29 years old who had mild COVID-19 (a few samples of this study predate the infection). Cell type and time point are not known.

This clonotype has just a few counts. The V gene is TRBV12-3 or TRBV12-4, the J gene TRBJ2-1; tentatively, D is TRBD2 (6 bases). The CDR3 spans 14 residues. V was clipped by 2 bases and J by 4 bases, with 9 bases between them. The CDR3 DNA reads TGTGCCAGCAGTTTAAATAGCGGTTACAATGAGCAGTTCTTC. It translates to CASSLNSGYNEQFF.

This clonotype was seen many times. The genes are TRBV5-8 and TRBJ2-7; 7 nucleotides agree with TRBD1. Trimming at V came to 5 bases and at J to 2 bases, leaving 16 bases not matched to a gene. CDR1 SGHTS and CDR2 YDEGEE come from the germline V gene. The length of the CDR3 is 17 residues. The CDR3 protein is CASRQGDLNRLAYEQYF. The CDR3 region has the DNA TGTGCCAGCAGGCAGGGGGACCTAAATCGTTTAGCCTACGAGCAGTACTTC.

The chain links TRBV12-3 or TRBV12-4 to TRBJ1-6, with unresolved D. V was pared by 1 base and J by 9 bases, with 7 bases between. The CDR3 spans 13 residues. The DNA of the CDR3 is TGTGCCAGCAGTTTAGGGGGAGGTTCACCCCTCCACTTT. Protein sequence: CASSLGGGSPLHF.

This clonotype was counted a few times. The chain carries TRBV12-3 or TRBV12-4 and TRBJ2-7; D not resolved. V was trimmed by 8 bases and J by 9 bases, leaving 14 bases between them. This CDR3 has 11 residues. CDR3: CASSTTLRQYF. The CDR3 region has the DNA TGTGCCAGCTCCACAACGCTCCGGCAGTACTTC.

This sequence joins TRBV7-3 and TRBJ2-1; D is perhaps TRBD2 (6 bases). Trimming took 5 bases from V and 8 from J, leaving 13 bases between them. The CDR3 extends over 13 amino acids. CDR1 is SGHTA, CDR2 FQGTGA, per germline. As DNA, the CDR3 is TGTGCCAGCAGCCCCTCCCGGGGGTATGAGCAGTTCTTC. Translating gives CASSPSRGYEQFF.

This clonotype has a count of ten or more. The J gene is TRBJ2-7, the V gene TRBV6-1; D perhaps matches TRBD2 (5 bases). The V gene lost 1 base and the J gene lost 3 bases, with 10 bases spanning the gap. Germline CDR1 MNHNS, CDR2 SASEGT. The CDR3 extends over 14 amino acids. The CDR3 bases are TGTGCCAGCAGTGAAGGAGCTGGACTCTACGAGCAGTACGTC. Its translation is CASSEGAGLYEQYV.

This clonotype was seen repeatedly, ten times or more. The chain links TRBV10-3 to TRBJ2-7, with D possibly TRBD1 on 6 matching bases. There are 18 residues in the CDR3. The V gene's germline CDR1 is ENHRY and CDR2 SYGVKD. The V gene lost 3 bases and the J gene lost 0 bases, with 21 bases spanning the gap. The CDR3 nucleotides read TGTGCCATCAGTGATCTTACCACAGGGAAGATGGGCTCCTACGAGCAGTACTTC. Translating it yields CAISDLTTGKMGSYEQYF.

This clonotype has just a few counts. The gene calls are TRBV12-3 or TRBV12-4 and TRBJ2-3, with D perhaps TRBD1 or TRBD2 (5 bases each). The CDR3 consists of 16 residues. Trimming left V 5 bases short and J 2 bases short, with 17 bases between. CDR3 in amino acids: CASSQGTGRYTDTQYF. The CDR3 DNA reads as TGTGCCAGCAGTCAGGGAACGGGGCGATACACAGATACGCAGTATTTT.

This chain connects TRBV25-1 to TRBJ2-3; TRBD2 is a possible D gene (5 bases). CDR3 length: 18 residues. The germline CDR1 and CDR2 sequences are MGHDK and SYGVNS. V lost 5 bases and J 2 bases, leaving 23 bases between the germline ends. As DNA, the CDR3 is TGTGCCAGCAGTCCCTCGGGGTTGGGCGAGATGTCCACAGATACGCAGTATTTT. Translating it yields CASSPSGLGEMSTDTQYF.

This sequence joins TRBV5-1 and TRBJ2-2; no clear D. This CDR3 region has 15 residues. Between the trimmed V and J ends, which lost 4 bases and 1 base, there was a span of 11 bases. Germline CDR1 SGHRS, CDR2 YFSETQ. CDR3 sequence (DNA): TGCGCCAGCAGCCCGGCCCCCCAGAACACCGGGGAGCTGTTTTTT. The encoded protein is CASSPAPQNTGELFF.

This chain joins TRBV29-1 and TRBJ2-7, with TRBD1 matching over 9 bases. CDR1 is SQVTM, CDR2 ANQGSEA, per germline. Germline trimming cut 7 bases from V and 6 bases from J; bases unmatched to any gene: 10. The CDR3 length is 13 residues. The CDR3 here is CSAALSTGGEQYF. CDR3 bases: TGCAGCGCCGCCCTGTCGACAGGGGGCGAGCAGTACTTC.